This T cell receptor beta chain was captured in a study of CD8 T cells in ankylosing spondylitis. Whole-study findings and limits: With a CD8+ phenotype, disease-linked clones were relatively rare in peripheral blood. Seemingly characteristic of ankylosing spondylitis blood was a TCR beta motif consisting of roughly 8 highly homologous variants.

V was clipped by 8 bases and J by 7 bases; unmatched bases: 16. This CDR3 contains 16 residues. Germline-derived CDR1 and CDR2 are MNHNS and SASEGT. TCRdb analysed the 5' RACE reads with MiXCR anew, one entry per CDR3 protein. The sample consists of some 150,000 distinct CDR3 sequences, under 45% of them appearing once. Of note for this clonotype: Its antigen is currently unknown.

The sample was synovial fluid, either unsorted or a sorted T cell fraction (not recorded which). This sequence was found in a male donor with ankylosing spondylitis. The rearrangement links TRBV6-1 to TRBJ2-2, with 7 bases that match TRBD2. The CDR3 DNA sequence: TGTGCCAGCTCCGGGGGAGGGGAACCGGCACGCGGGGAGCTGTTTTTT. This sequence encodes CASSGGGEPARGELFF.